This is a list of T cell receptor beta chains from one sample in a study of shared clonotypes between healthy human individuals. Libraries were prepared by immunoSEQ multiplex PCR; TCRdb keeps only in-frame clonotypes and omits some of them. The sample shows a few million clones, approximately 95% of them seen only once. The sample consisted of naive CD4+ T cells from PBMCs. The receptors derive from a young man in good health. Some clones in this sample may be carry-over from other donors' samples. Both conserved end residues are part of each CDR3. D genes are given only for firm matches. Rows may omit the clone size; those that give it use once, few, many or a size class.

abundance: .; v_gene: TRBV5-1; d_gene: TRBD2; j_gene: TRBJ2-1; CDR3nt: TGCGCCAGCAGCTCCACTTCTCTAGCGGGAGGGTCTTACAATGAGCAGTTCTTC; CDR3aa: CASSSTSLAGGSYNEQFF
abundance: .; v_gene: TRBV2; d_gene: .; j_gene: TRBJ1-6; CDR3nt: TGTGCCAGCAGTGAATGGGGCAGGCTCAATTCACCCCTCCACTTT; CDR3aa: CASSEWGRLNSPLHF
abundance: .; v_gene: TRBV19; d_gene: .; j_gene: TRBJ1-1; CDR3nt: TGTGCCAGCCTTTCAGTGGGCAGGTGGACTGAAGCTTTCTTT; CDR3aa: CASLSVGRWTEAFF
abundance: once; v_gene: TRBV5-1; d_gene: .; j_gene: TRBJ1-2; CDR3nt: TGCGCCAGCAGCCCAGCGGGCTTGGGCAGGGAATATGGCTACACCTTC; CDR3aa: CASSPAGLGREYGYTF
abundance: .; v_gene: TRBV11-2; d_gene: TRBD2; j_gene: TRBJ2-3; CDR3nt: TGTGCCAGCAGCTTACTAGCGGGAGGACGGGATACGCAGTATTTT; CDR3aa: CASSLLAGGRDTQYF
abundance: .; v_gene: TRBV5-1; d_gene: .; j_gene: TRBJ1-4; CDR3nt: TGCGCCAGCGCGGAGCAGGTTAATGAAAAACTGTTTTTT; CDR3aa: CASAEQVNEKLFF
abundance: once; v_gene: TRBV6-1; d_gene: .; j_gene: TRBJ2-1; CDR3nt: TGTGCCAGCATTGAATCAGCGTGGTTAAATGAGCAGTTCTTC; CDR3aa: CASIESAWLNEQFF
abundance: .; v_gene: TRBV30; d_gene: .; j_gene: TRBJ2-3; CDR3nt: TGTGCCTGGGGGAGCGGGAGCACAGATACGCAGTATTTT; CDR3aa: CAWGSGSTDTQYF
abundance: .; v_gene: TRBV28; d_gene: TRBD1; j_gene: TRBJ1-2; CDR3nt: TGTGCCAGCAACGTGGGACAGGGCCGTGGCTACACCTTC; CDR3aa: CASNVGQGRGYTF
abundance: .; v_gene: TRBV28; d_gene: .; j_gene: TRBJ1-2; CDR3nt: TGTGCCAGCAGCCTGACAGATACCACCTATGGCTACACCTTC; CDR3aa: CASSLTDTTYGYTF
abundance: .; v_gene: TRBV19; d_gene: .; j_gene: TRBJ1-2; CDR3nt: TGTGCCAGTAGTAAATCTAGGGTCAACTATGGCTACACCTTC; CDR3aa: CASSKSRVNYGYTF
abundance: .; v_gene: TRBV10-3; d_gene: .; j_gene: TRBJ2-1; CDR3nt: TGTGCCATCAGTGGGCCGCGGGCAGGCGCTAACAATGAGCAGTTCTTC; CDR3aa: CAISGPRAGANNEQFF
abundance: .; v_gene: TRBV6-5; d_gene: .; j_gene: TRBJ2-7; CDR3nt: TGTGCCACTAGAACGGGGGTTAGGGTAACCTACGAGCAGTACTTC; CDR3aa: CATRTGVRVTYEQYF
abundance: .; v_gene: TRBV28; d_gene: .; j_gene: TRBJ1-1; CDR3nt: TGTGCCAGCAGTTCTTTACTGGGGACGGCTTTCTTT; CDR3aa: CASSSLLGTAFF
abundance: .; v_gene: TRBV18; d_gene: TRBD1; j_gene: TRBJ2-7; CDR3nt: TGTGCCAGCTCGCCGGTTCGATCTGGGGGGACAGGGGGCGACGAGCAGTACTTC; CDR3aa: CASSPVRSGGTGGDEQYF
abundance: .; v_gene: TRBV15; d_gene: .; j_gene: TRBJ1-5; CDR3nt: TGTGCCACCAGCAGAGCTGGCAGGGGTGATCAGCCCCAGCATTTT; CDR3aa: CATSRAGRGDQPQHF
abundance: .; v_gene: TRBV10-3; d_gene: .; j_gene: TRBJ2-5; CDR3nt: TGTGCCATCAGTGCCTGGGGCGGCGAGACCCAGTACTTC; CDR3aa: CAISAWGGETQYF
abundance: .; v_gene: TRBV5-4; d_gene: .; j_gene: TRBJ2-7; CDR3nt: TGTGCCAGCAGCTCCACGGACCTTTACGAGCAGTACTTC; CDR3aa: CASSSTDLYEQYF
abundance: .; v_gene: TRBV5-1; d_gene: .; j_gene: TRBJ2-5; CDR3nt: TGCGCCAGCAGCTTGCGGACGGCCGAACAAGAGACCCAGTACTTC; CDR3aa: CASSLRTAEQETQYF
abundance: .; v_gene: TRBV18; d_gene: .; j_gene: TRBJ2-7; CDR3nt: TGTGCCAGCTCACCAGGGCAGGGTGAGGGGAACGAGCAGTACTTC; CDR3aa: CASSPGQGEGNEQYF
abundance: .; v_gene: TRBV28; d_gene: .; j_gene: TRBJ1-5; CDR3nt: TGTGCCAGCAGTACTGGGGGCGGTTGGGGCCAGCCCCAGCATTTT; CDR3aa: CASSTGGGWGQPQHF
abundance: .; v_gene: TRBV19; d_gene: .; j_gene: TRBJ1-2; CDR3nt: TGTGCCAGTAGTATAGTGGAGCGGGTGAGATATGGCTACACCTTC; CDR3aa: CASSIVERVRYGYTF
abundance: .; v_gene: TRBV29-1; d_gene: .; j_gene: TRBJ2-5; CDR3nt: TGCAGCGTTGATGGTTCGTCAGGGTCAGAGACCCAGTACTTC; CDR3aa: CSVDGSSGSETQYF
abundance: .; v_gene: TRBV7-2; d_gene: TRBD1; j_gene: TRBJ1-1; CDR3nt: TGTGCCAGCAGCTTAAGGATCGGGACAGGGGGTGAAGCTTTCTTT; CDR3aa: CASSLRIGTGGEAFF
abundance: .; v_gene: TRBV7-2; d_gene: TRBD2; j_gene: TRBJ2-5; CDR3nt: TGTGCCAGCAGCCATGCAGGGACTAGCGCCCAAGAGACCCAGTACTTC; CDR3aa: CASSHAGTSAQETQYF
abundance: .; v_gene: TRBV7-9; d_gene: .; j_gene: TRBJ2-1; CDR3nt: TGTGCCAGCAGCTTAATGACCTACAATGAGCAGTTCTTC; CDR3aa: CASSLMTYNEQFF
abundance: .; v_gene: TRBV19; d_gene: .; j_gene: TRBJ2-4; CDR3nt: TGTGCCAGTAGTAGTTCCGGGGACTCGGCCATTCAGTACTTC; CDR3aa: CASSSSGDSAIQYF
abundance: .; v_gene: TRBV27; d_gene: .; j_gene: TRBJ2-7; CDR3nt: TGTGCCAGCAGCTCCGGGACCTCTCGGCAGTACTTC; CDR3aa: CASSSGTSRQYF
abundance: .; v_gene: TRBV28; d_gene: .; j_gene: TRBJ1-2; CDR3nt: TGTGCCAGCTTCTCGCCTGGACAGAACCACTATGGCTACACCTTC; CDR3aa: CASFSPGQNHYGYTF
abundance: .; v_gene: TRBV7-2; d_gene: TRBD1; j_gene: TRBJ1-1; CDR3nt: TGTGCCAGCAGAAACCAGGGGGCTCCCCCCCAATCCTCCACTGAAGCTTTCTTT; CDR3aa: CASRNQGAPPQSSTEAFF
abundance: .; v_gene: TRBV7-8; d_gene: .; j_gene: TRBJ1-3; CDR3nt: TGTGCCAGCAGCCGTCAGGATTTCTCTGGAAACACCATATATTTT; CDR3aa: CASSRQDFSGNTIYF
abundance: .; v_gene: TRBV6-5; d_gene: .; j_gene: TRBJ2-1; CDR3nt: TGTGCCAGCAGTTGGGGCAACACCAATGAGCAGTTCTTC; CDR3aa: CASSWGNTNEQFF
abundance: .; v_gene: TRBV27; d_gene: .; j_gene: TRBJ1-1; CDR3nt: TGTGCCAGCATTCGCAACCCGGGGTTCACTGAAGCTTTCTTT; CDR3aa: CASIRNPGFTEAFF
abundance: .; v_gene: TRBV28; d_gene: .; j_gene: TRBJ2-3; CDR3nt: TGTGCCATCAAACGGGAGTCCCCAGATACGCAGTATTTT; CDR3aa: CAIKRESPDTQYF
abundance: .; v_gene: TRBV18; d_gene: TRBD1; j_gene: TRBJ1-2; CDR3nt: TGTGCCAGCTCACCCTTTCCCGGGGACAGGACGCGGGGCTACACCTTC; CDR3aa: CASSPFPGDRTRGYTF
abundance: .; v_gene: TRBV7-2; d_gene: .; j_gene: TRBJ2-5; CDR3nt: TGTGCCAGCAGCTTTCGGGAGCCCCAAGAGACCCAGTACTTC; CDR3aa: CASSFREPQETQYF
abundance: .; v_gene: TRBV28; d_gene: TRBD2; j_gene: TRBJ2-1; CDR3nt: TGTGCCAGCAGTTTCCAACTAGCGGGAAGTGTTGGTGAGCAGTTCTTC; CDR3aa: CASSFQLAGSVGEQFF
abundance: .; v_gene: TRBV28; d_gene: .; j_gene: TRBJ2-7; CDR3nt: TGTGCCAGCAGTACCCTTTTGTACGAGCAGTACTTC; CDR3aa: CASSTLLYEQYF
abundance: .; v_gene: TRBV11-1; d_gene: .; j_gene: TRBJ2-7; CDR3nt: TGTGCCAGCAGCTTCCGGTCCTACGAGCAGTACTTC; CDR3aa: CASSFRSYEQYF
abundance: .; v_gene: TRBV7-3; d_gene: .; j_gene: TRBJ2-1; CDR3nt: TGTGCCAGCAGCTCCGGGATGTCCGCTGAGCAGTTCTTC; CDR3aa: CASSSGMSAEQFF
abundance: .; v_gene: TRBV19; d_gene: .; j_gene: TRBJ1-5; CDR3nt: TGTGCCAGCGGGCGGGGGAGCAGCAATCAGCCCCAGCATTTT; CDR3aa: CASGRGSSNQPQHF
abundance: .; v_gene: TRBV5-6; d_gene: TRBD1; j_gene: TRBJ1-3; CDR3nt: TGTGCCAGCAGCTTATGGGACAGAGTAGGAAACACCATATATTTT; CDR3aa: CASSLWDRVGNTIYF
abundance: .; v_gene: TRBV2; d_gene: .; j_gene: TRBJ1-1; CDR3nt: TGTGCCAGCAGTGAGGGCGGGACCCTACTGAACACTGAAGCTTTCTTT; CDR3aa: CASSEGGTLLNTEAFF